The present T cell receptor beta chain was sequenced within a study of T cell changes during pregnancy in multiple sclerosis. Trimming removed 5 bases from V and 4 bases from J, with 14 bases in between. Germline V gene lookup returns CDR1 MNHEY and CDR2 SVGAGI. The CDR3 is 14 residues long. Measured with immunoSEQ multiplex PCR; TCRdb has only the in-frame clones, and not every one. The table lists 45,000 or so clones, more than 90% of them singletons. The sequences come from CD8+ T cells from peripheral blood mononuclear cells, collected after pregnancy. The V gene is TRBV6-5, the J gene TRBJ1-1; D is unclear. The TCR originated in a female donor with multiple sclerosis, enrolled in a pregnancy study. CDR3 protein: CASSTPGGVTEAFF. The DNA for the CDR3 is TGTGCCAGCAGTACCCCCGGAGGCGTCACTGAAGCTTTCTTT.